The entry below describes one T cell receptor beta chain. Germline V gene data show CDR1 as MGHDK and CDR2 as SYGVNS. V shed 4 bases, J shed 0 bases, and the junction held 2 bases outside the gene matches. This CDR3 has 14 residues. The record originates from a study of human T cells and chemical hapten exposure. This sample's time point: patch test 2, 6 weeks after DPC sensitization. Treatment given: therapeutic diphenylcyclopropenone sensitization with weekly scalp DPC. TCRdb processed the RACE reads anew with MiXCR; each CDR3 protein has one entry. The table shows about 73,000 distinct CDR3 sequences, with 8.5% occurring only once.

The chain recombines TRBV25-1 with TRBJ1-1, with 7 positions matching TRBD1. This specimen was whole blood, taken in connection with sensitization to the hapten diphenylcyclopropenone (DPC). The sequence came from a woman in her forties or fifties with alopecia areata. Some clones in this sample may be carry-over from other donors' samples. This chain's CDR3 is CASSGQGLNTEAFF. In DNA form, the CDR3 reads TGTGCCAGCAGTGGACAGGGTTTGAACACTGAAGCTTTCTTT.